These 21 T cell receptor beta chains came from one sample sequenced in a study of blood T cell repertoires in COVID-19. The method was immunoSEQ multiplex PCR; TCRdb's version includes in-frame clones alone and lacks a portion of them. Altogether more than 450,000 clones are present, about nine tenths being singletons, with the ten largest covering under 0.75%. The sequenced sample consisted of PBMCs or T cells enriched from blood (not recorded which). Source of these receptors: a woman between 18 and 29 years old who had recovered from COVID-19.

The rearrangement links TRBV5-1 to TRBJ2-5; D unclear. CDR3 length: 15 residues. Germline CDR1 reads SGHRS; CDR2 reads YFSETQ. Trimming removed 4 bases from V and 2 bases from J, with 15 bases in between. The DNA of the CDR3 is TGCGCCAGCAGCCCCCCCCTAGGATCTCAAGAGACCCAGTACTTC. It yields the protein CASSPPLGSQETQYF.

The chain recombines TRBV7-4 with TRBJ1-1, with D maybe TRBD1 (6 bases). The V and J ends lost 3 bases and 2 bases respectively, with 16 bases between them. The CDR3 covers 16 residues. Germline values: CDR1 SGHVT, CDR2 SQSDAQ. The CDR3 coding sequence is TGTGCCAGCAGCTTCGCGGACAGTCATGCTAACACTGAAGCTTTCTTT. It encodes CASSFADSHANTEAFF.

In regard to this clone: Different DNA sequences within this sample yield the same CDR3. This sequence joins TRBV11-3 and TRBJ2-3; 11 bases are a match to TRBD2. CDR3 size: 16 residues. Unmatched junction bases numbered 6, after V lost 6 bases and J lost 1 base. CDR1 and CDR2 (germline): SGHNT, YENEEA. CDR3 sequence reads: CASSLGTSGRTDTQYF. In DNA, the CDR3 is TGTGCCAGCAGTCTAGGGACTAGCGGTCGCACAGATACGCAGTATTTT.

In this sample, this clone turned up a few times. The chain carries TRBV5-5 and TRBJ1-1; D is perhaps TRBD1 (5 bases). V dropped 0 bases and J dropped 7 bases, with 10 bases sitting between them. The CDR3 is 13 amino acids. CDR1 SGHKS and CDR2 YYEKEE come from the germline V gene (reference sequence). CDR3 loop: CASSLADDSEAFF. In DNA, the CDR3 is TGTGCCAGCAGCTTGGCCGACGACAGTGAAGCTTTCTTT.

The gene calls are TRBV30 and TRBJ1-3, with TRBD1 as a possible D gene (6 bases). V was pared by 4 bases and J by 0 bases, with 10 bases between. The germline gives CDR1 GTSNPN, CDR2 SVGIG (reference sequence). The CDR3 has 14 residues. The CDR3 DNA is TGTGCCTGGATGGGGGCTGACTCTGGAAACACCATATATTTT. Protein product: CAWMGADSGNTIYF. The full variable domain, in which reference TRBV30 and TRBJ1-3 provide the parts outside the CDR3, is SQTIHQWPATLVQPVGSPLSLECTVEGTSNPNLYWYRQAAGRGLQLLFYSVGIGQISSEVPQNLSASRPQDRQFILSSKKLLLSDSGFYLCAWMGADSGNTIYFGEGSWLTVV.

This sequence joins TRBV27 and TRBJ2-1, with 12 bases aligning to TRBD2. There are 15 residues in the CDR3. Germline V gene sequence: CDR1 MNHEY, CDR2 SMNVEV (reference sequence). The ends lost 2 bases at V and 10 bases at J; junction bases unmatched: 6. CDR3 coding DNA: TGTGCCAGCAGTTTACCTAGCGGGGGGGCTGGGGAGCAGTTCTTC. Protein: CASSLPSGGAGEQFF.

The chain is built from TRBV10-3 and TRBJ1-3, with no clear D. Germline assignment: CDR1 ENHRY and CDR2 SYGVKD. The V end was cut by 0 bases, the J end by 2 bases, with 5 bases between. CDR3 size: 14 residues. In nucleotides, the CDR3 is TGTGCCATCAGTGAGTCGAGGACTGGAAACACCATATATTTT. As protein: CAISESRTGNTIYF.

The V and J genes are TRBV4-2 and TRBJ2-3; 12 positions match TRBD2. Germline CDR1 reads LGHNA; CDR2 reads YNFKEQ. The CDR3 is 18 amino acids. With 4 bases clipped from V and 1 base from J, the junction kept 9 bases outside the gene matches. CDR3 loop: CASSRTTSGGRGTDTQYF. DNA of the CDR3: TGTGCCAGCAGCCGAACCACTAGCGGGGGGCGTGGCACAGATACGCAGTATTTT.

The chain employs TRBV7-6 and TRBJ2-5, with 9 bases lining up with TRBD1. Losses at the gene ends were 5 bases for V and 4 bases for J; bases not matched to a gene: 5. CDR3 length equals 14 residues. Germline CDR1 is SGHVS and CDR2 is FNYEAQ. CDR3 nucleotide sequence: TGTGCCAGCAGCACAACAGGGGGCGTAGAGACCCAGTACTTC. This codes for CASSTTGGVETQYF.

As for this clone: This specimen includes other DNA sequences encoding the same CDR3. The CDR3 nucleotides read TGTGCCAGCAGCTTAGTCGGGGACACAGATACGCAGTATTTT. Translation: CASSLVGDTDTQYF. The chain links TRBV7-9 to TRBJ2-3; possible D gene TRBD2, 5 bases. Trimming pared 1 base from V and 2 bases from J, leaving 7 bases between. Germline loops: CDR1 SEHNR, CDR2 FQNEAQ (reference sequence). This CDR3 contains 14 residues. Drawing the rest from reference TRBV7-9 and TRBJ2-3, the complete variable domain is DTGVSQNPRHKITKRGQNVTFRCDPISEHNRLYWYRQTLGQGPEFLTYFQNEAQLEKSRLLSDRFSAERPKGSFSTLEIQRTEQGDSAMYLCASSLVGDTDTQYFGPGTRLTVL.

V and J are TRBV7-9 and TRBJ1-4; D uncertain. Per the germline V gene, CDR1 is SEHNR and CDR2 is FQNEAQ (reference sequence). CDR3 size: 15 residues. V lost 3 bases to trimming and J lost 7 bases, with 15 bases between them. This chain's CDR3 is CASSFDSPRGEKLFF. The DNA for the CDR3 is TGTGCCAGCAGCTTTGATTCCCCCCGGGGTGAAAAACTGTTTTTT.

The chain is built from TRBV19 and TRBJ1-2; a weak D match, TRBD1 (5 bases). V gave up 5 bases and J gave up 5 bases, with 18 bases separating them. CDR1 LNHDA and CDR2 SQIVND come from the germline V gene (reference sequence). The CDR3 is 15 residues long. CDR3 loop: CASSVRVQRLYGYTF. The CDR3 coding sequence is TGTGCCAGTAGTGTCAGGGTACAGAGATTGTATGGCTACACCTTC.

The chain combines TRBV7-8 with TRBJ1-3; no firm D call. Trimming removed 5 bases from V and 0 bases from J, with 11 bases in between. The CDR3 consists of 15 residues. CDR1 and CDR2 (germline): SGHVS, FQNEAQ. CDR3 nucleotide sequence: TGTGCCAGCAGCCCCACGGGATTCTCTGGAAACACCATATATTTT. Protein: CASSPTGFSGNTIYF.

The rearrangement links TRBV30 to TRBJ2-3; 13 nucleotides line up with TRBD2. The CDR3 consists of 16 residues. Germline CDR1 and CDR2: GTSNPN and SVGIG (reference sequence). V trimming: 1 base; J trimming: 1 base; junction bases outside the gene matches: 2. The CDR3: CAWSAGLAGGTDTQYF. The CDR3 bases are TGTGCCTGGAGTGCCGGACTAGCGGGGGGCACAGATACGCAGTATTTT.

The chain has TRBV18 and TRBJ2-1, with TRBD1 as a possible D gene (6 bases). The CDR3 is made up of 14 amino acids. Trimming left V 2 bases short and J 8 bases short, with 13 bases between. Germline CDR1 reads KGHSH; CDR2 reads LQKENI. The CDR3 is CASSPVGGTDEQFF. The CDR3 coding sequence is TGTGCCAGCTCACCAGTAGGGGGAACGGATGAGCAGTTCTTC.

This clone was counted a single time. The V and J genes are TRBV12-5 and TRBJ2-5, with D possibly being TRBD1 (5 bases). The CDR3 runs to 14 residues. V lost 6 bases to trimming and J lost 5 bases, with 16 bases between them. The germline gives CDR1 LGHNT, CDR2 FRNRAP. This CDR3 is CASGRSGNGETQYF. The DNA for the CDR3 is TGTGCTAGTGGCAGATCAGGGAACGGGGAGACCCAGTACTTC.

The CDR3 DNA sequence: TGTGCCAGCAGCCCTAACAGGGTCTCTCACAATGAGCAGTTCTTC. Protein: CASSPNRVSHNEQFF. This chain links TRBV7-9 with TRBJ2-1; weak D call: TRBD1 (6 bases). V was trimmed by 5 bases and J by 5 bases, leaving 16 bases between them. The CDR3 is 15 residues long. The germline gives CDR1 SEHNR, CDR2 FQNEAQ (reference sequence).

CDR3 sequence reads: CASSLNRGGGNQPQHF. In nucleotides, the CDR3 is TGTGCCAGCAGTTTAAACAGGGGCGGAGGCAATCAGCCCCAGCATTTT. The V gene is TRBV28, the J gene TRBJ1-5; 7 nucleotides agree with TRBD1. V dropped 2 bases and J dropped 2; count of bases not matched to a gene: 6. Germline CDR1 reads MDHEN; CDR2 reads SYDVKM. The CDR3 contains 16 residues.

This clone was seen only once. CDR3 DNA: TGTGCCAGCAGCGTAGGGGACAGCCAAGATGGAAACACCATATATTTT. Protein product: CASSVGDSQDGNTIYF. This rearrangement joins TRBV9 to TRBJ1-3, with 7 bases identical to TRBD1. CDR3 size: 16 residues. CDR1 and CDR2 from the germline V gene are SGDLS and YYNGEE. Trimming cost V 0 bases and J 3 bases; bases outside gene matches: 6.

The chain carries TRBV6-6 and TRBJ1-4; 7 positions agree with TRBD1. Germline lookup yields CDR1 MNHNY and CDR2 SVGAGI (reference sequence). Trimming removed 4 bases from V and 5 bases from J; junction bases left unmatched: 4. The CDR3 totals 14 residues. The CDR3 protein is CASSWGQPNEKLFF. The CDR3, as DNA: TGTGCCAGCAGTTGGGGACAGCCCAATGAAAAACTGTTTTTT.

This clone showed up just once. The chain is built from TRBV5-1 and TRBJ2-1, with D uncertain. Trimming took off 2 bases at V and 7 bases at J, with 7 bases between the two ends. CDR3 length: 12 amino acids. Germline V lookup: CDR1 SGHRS, CDR2 YFSETQ. In nucleotides, the CDR3 is TGCGCCAGCAGCTTCGTGGAGAATGAGCAGTTCTTC. Protein sequence: CASSFVENEQFF.